Following are 19 T cell receptor beta chains from one sample sequenced in a study of blood T cell repertoires in COVID-19. TCRdb keeps only in-frame clones here, not all; method: immunoSEQ multiplex PCR. The table has about 440,000 clones, nearly 90% seen once. The sample taken for sequencing was PBMCs or T cells enriched from blood (not recorded which). The source is a young woman with acute COVID-19.

In regard to this clone: Other nucleotide sequences from this sample produce the same CDR3. This chain links TRBV19 with TRBJ1-2, with D uncertain. CDR1 and CDR2 (germline): LNHDA, SQIVND (reference sequence). With 6 bases removed from V and 8 bases from J, the gap between germline ends came to 10 bases. CDR3 size: 11 residues. CDR3 coding DNA: TGTGCCAGTAGCGGAGGTCGCGGCTACACCTTC. Translating it yields CASSGGRGYTF.

The gene calls are TRBV7-9 and TRBJ1-6, with D hard to call. Trimming removed 1 base from V and 7 bases from J, with 14 bases in between. CDR1 SEHNR and CDR2 FQNEAQ come from the germline V gene (reference sequence). This CDR3 has 16 residues. The CDR3 region is CASSLDPGFGNSPLHF. In DNA, the CDR3 is TGTGCCAGCAGCTTAGATCCGGGGTTTGGGAATTCACCCCTCCACTTT.

This clone was recorded only once. This sequence joins TRBV27 and TRBJ1-1; 8 bases match TRBD1. This CDR3 has 13 residues. The germline gives CDR1 MNHEY, CDR2 SMNVEV (reference sequence). J gave up 6 bases and V 9 bases, and 9 bases lay outside the gene matches. Here the CDR3 DNA reads TGTGCCAGTGGGTCCACAGGGGGGTCTGAAGCTTTCTTT. It translates to CASGSTGGSEAFF.

Remarks on this clone: The same CDR3 is also encoded by other DNA sequences in this sample. The chain recombines TRBV9 with TRBJ1-1, with D uncertain. CDR3 length: 14 amino acids. Trimming removed 0 bases from V and 0 bases from J, with 6 bases in between. The germline V gene encodes CDR1 SGDLS and CDR2 YYNGEE. The DNA of the CDR3 is TGTGCCAGCAGCGTAGACAGAGTGAACACTGAAGCTTTCTTT. Translation gives CASSVDRVNTEAFF.

On this clone: This sample includes further DNA sequences coding for the same CDR3. The chain recombines TRBV28 with TRBJ1-3, with D unresolved. The CDR3 consists of 12 residues. The germline gives CDR1 MDHEN, CDR2 SYDVKM. The CDR3 loop reads CASSRSGNTIYF. As DNA, the CDR3 is TGTGCTTCGTCCCGTTCTGGAAACACCATATATTTT. The variable domain in full, with the rest retrieved from reference TRBV28 and TRBJ1-3, is DVKVTQSSRYLVKRTGEKVFLECVQDMDHENMFWYRQDPGLGLRLIYFSYDVKMKEKGDIPEGYSVSREKKERFSLILESASTNQTSMYLCASSRSGNTIYFGEGSWLTVV.

This sequence joins TRBV6-5 and TRBJ2-2, with 9 nucleotides matching TRBD1. Germline V gene data show CDR1 as MNHEY and CDR2 as SVGAGI. This CDR3 contains 13 residues. Trimming took 5 bases from V and 12 from J; bases not matched to a gene: 7. In DNA form, the CDR3 reads TGTGCCAGCAGTAGGGACAGGGAGGAGAAGCTGTTTTTT. This translates into CASSRDREEKLFF.

The chain combines TRBV28 with TRBJ2-7; D possibly corresponds to TRBD2 (5 bases). Trimming took off 2 bases at V and 5 bases at J, with 10 bases between the two ends. The CDR3 contains 13 residues. Germline V gives CDR1 MDHEN, CDR2 SYDVKM. CDR3 coding DNA: TGTGCCAGCAGTTTACTGCCGGGGAACGAGCAGTACTTC. This sequence encodes CASSLLPGNEQYF.

The chain recombines TRBV7-9 with TRBJ1-1, with TRBD1 as a possible D gene (6 bases). Trimming removed 9 bases from V and 3 bases from J, with 17 bases in between. The CDR3 has 14 amino acids. Germline V gene sequence: CDR1 SEHNR, CDR2 FQNEAQ (reference sequence). Here the CDR3 DNA reads TGTGCCAGTAAAGGGGGAGGGCAGTACACTGAAGCTTTCTTT. This encodes CASKGGGQYTEAFF.

J is TRBJ2-2 and V is TRBV27; TRBD2 is a possible D gene (7 bases). Germline-derived CDR1 and CDR2 are MNHEY and SMNVEV (reference sequence). Trimming removed 4 bases from V and 6 bases from J, with 15 bases in between. The CDR3 is 15 residues long. The CDR3 reads CASSSAGARAGELFF. In nucleotides, the CDR3 is TGTGCCAGCAGTTCCGCGGGGGCGCGCGCCGGGGAGCTGTTTTTT.

The V gene is TRBV27, the J gene TRBJ2-3; 7 positions agree with TRBD1. CDR1 and CDR2 from the germline V gene are MNHEY and SMNVEV (reference sequence). This CDR3 spans 15 amino acids. V lost 4 bases to trimming and J lost 2 bases; unmatched junction nucleotides: 6. CDR3 sequence reads: CASSSRQGHTDTQYF. For the CDR3, the DNA is TGTGCCAGCAGTTCCCGACAGGGCCACACAGATACGCAGTATTTT.

The V and J genes are TRBV7-9 and TRBJ2-7; TRBD2 agrees at 13 bases. There are 18 residues in the CDR3. CDR1 is SEHNR and CDR2 is FQNEAQ in the germline V gene (reference sequence). With V trimmed by 4 bases and J by 6 bases, 15 bases remained unmatched. The CDR3 coding sequence is TGTGCCAGCAGCTCCGGAGGCTGGGGGACTAGCGGGAAAAGCGAGCAGTACTTC. Translation gives CASSSGGWGTSGKSEQYF.

The chain links TRBV6-5 to TRBJ1-5; 9 bases line up with TRBD1. Germline assignment: CDR1 MNHEY and CDR2 SVGAGI. The CDR3 covers 15 residues. The J segment lost 6 bases and the V segment lost 6 bases, leaving 9 bases of the junction unmatched. CDR3: CASSRGQGGFQPQHF. CDR3 coding DNA: TGTGCCAGCAGCAGGGGACAGGGAGGATTTCAGCCCCAGCATTTT.

The chain is built from TRBV5-1 and TRBJ1-1, with TRBD1 matching over 8 bases. J gave up 6 bases and V 5 bases, and 6 bases lay outside the gene matches. Germline CDR1 is SGHRS and CDR2 is YFSETQ. This CDR3 comprises 13 residues. The CDR3 DNA reads TGCGCCAGCAGTTTTCAGGGGGCCTCTGAAGCTTTCTTT. Translating gives CASSFQGASEAFF.

V is TRBV27 and J is TRBJ2-1; 12 nucleotides agree with TRBD2. This CDR3 spans 16 amino acids. Germline CDR1 is MNHEY and CDR2 is SMNVEV (reference sequence). V lost 3 bases and J lost 6; bases outside the gene matches: 6. CDR3 DNA sequence: TGTGCCAGCAGTTTTCTCGGACTAGCGGGATCCAATGAGCAGTTCTTC. Protein product: CASSFLGLAGSNEQFF.

The chain combines TRBV28 with TRBJ1-5; tentative D call: TRBD1 (6 bases). Germline CDR1 reads MDHEN; CDR2 reads SYDVKM. This CDR3 has 16 residues. Between the trimmed V and J ends, which lost 3 bases and 4 bases, there was a span of 16 bases. CDR3 region: CASSFWLRGGNQPQHF. CDR3 coding DNA: TGTGCCAGCAGTTTTTGGTTAAGAGGGGGTAATCAGCCCCAGCATTTT.

The chain is built from TRBV11-2 and TRBJ2-5; 11 nucleotides align to TRBD2. This CDR3 region has 16 residues. Germline V lookup: CDR1 SGHAT, CDR2 FQNNGV. The V segment lost 2 bases and the J segment 4 bases; nucleotides outside the gene matches: 6. This CDR3 reads CASSLIPLAGGETQYF. In DNA form, the CDR3 reads TGTGCCAGCAGCTTAATTCCCCTAGCGGGAGGAGAGACCCAGTACTTC.

This chain links TRBV28 with TRBJ2-7; D may be TRBD1 (6 bases). With 6 bases removed from V and 7 bases from J, the gap between germline ends came to 16 bases. Germline V CDR1 and CDR2: MDHEN, SYDVKM. The CDR3 contains 13 residues. CDR3 DNA: TGTGCCAGCAGCCGGCCAGGGGTGGGGGAGCAGTACTTC. Its translation is CASSRPGVGEQYF.

V and J are TRBV2 and TRBJ2-3; 7 bases align to TRBD2. From germline, CDR1 is SNHLY and CDR2 FYNNEI. Trimming took 8 bases from V and 5 from J; bases not matched to a gene: 4. CDR3 length: 12 residues. The CDR3 protein is CASPGGIDTQYF. CDR3 coding DNA: TGTGCCAGCCCCGGGGGGATAGATACGCAGTATTTT.

The chain carries TRBV7-2 and TRBJ1-1; D not resolved. The CDR3 length is 14 residues. The V end was cut by 5 bases, the J end by 1 base, with 11 bases between. The V gene's germline CDR1 is SGHTA and CDR2 FQGNSA. In nucleotides, the CDR3 is TGTGCCAGCAGCCCAGTTCCGGGGAACACTGAAGCTTTCTTT. This codes for CASSPVPGNTEAFF. Looking up the rest from reference TRBV7-2 and TRBJ1-1 gives the full variable domain: GAGVSQSPSNKVTEKGKDVELRCDPISGHTALYWYRQSLGQGLEFLIYFQGNSAPDKSGLPSDRFSAERTGGSVSTLTIQRTQQEDSAVYLCASSPVPGNTEAFFGQGTRLTVV.